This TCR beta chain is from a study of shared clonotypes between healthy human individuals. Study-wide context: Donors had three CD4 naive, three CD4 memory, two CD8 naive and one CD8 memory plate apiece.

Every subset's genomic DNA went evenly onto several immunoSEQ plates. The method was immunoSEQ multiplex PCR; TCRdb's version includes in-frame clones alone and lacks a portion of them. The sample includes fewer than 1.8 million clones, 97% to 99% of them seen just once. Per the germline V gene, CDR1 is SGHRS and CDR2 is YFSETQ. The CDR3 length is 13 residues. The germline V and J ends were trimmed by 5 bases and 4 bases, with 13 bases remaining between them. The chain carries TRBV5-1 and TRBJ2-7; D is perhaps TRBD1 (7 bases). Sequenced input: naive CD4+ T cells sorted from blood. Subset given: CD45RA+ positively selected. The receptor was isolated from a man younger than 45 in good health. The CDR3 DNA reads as TGCGCCAGCAGAGGGGCAGGGGGGTACGAGCAGTACTTC. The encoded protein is CASRGAGGYEQYF.